Listed below are T cell receptor beta chains from one sample, sequenced in a study of cytomegalovirus exposure and HLA in healthy donors. This table comes from immunoSEQ multiplex PCR, and its TCRdb copy is limited to in-frame clones, with some not included. The data show around 150,000 clones, about 72% seen once. The sequenced material came from PBMCs. The receptor source for this set is a male donor in good health and CMV-seronegative. CDR3s include the opening cysteine and the closing phenylalanine or tryptophan. The D gene is left open where the match is weak. A clone size is listed for some rows: how often the clone was seen (once, few, many), or a class if it is expanded.

CDR3: CASSQDEGARRNTGELFF
DNA: TGCGCCAGCAGCCAAGATGAGGGGGCTAGGAGAAATACCGGGGAGCTGTTTTTT
D: TRBD1
size: NA
J: TRBJ2-2
V: TRBV4-1

CDR3: CAWQLAMGTDTQYF
DNA: TGTGCCTGGCAACTAGCGATGGGGACAGATACGCAGTATTTT
D: TRBD2
size: NA
J: TRBJ2-3
V: TRBV30

CDR3: CASSLERTEQFF
DNA: TGTGCCAGCAGCTTAGAGAGAACTGAGCAGTTCTTC
D: NA
size: NA
J: TRBJ2-1
V: TRBV7-9

CDR3: CASSFPTQGADTQYF
DNA: TGTGCCAGCAGCTTCCCAACCCAGGGTGCAGATACGCAGTATTTT
D: NA
size: NA
J: TRBJ2-3
V: TRBV5-4

CDR3: CASSPRGEDTEAFF
DNA: TGCGCCAGCAGCCCCAGGGGCGAAGACACTGAAGCTTTCTTT
D: NA
size: NA
J: TRBJ1-1
V: TRBV5-1

CDR3: CASSYADRGTPLHF
DNA: TGTGCCAGCAGTTACGCGGACAGGGGAACACCCCTCCACTTT
D: TRBD1
size: NA
J: TRBJ1-6
V: TRBV6-5

CDR3: CASSQREQYF
DNA: TGTGCCAGCAGCCAGCGGGAGCAGTACTTC
D: NA
size: NA
J: TRBJ2-7
V: TRBV2

CDR3: CASSDGQGYTDTQYF
DNA: TGTGCCAGCAGTGATGGGCAGGGATACACAGATACGCAGTATTTT
D: NA
size: NA
J: TRBJ2-3
V: TRBV2

CDR3: CASSTIAGAGDTQYF
DNA: TGTGCCAGCAGCACGATAGCGGGAGCGGGAGATACGCAGTATTTT
D: TRBD2
size: few
J: TRBJ2-3
V: TRBV7-6

CDR3: CASGRGGTNTEAFF
DNA: TGTGCCAGCGGCCGGGGGGGGACGAACACTGAAGCTTTCTTT
D: NA
size: NA
J: TRBJ1-1
V: TRBV9

CDR3: CASSLTGAIKGDIQYF
DNA: TGTGCCAGCAGTTTGACAGGAGCCATCAAAGGGGACATTCAGTACTTC
D: NA
size: few
J: TRBJ2-4
V: TRBV7-8

CDR3: CASIRTSGSGELFF
DNA: TGTGCCAGCATTCGGACTAGCGGATCCGGGGAGCTGTTTTTT
D: TRBD2
size: few
J: TRBJ2-2
V: TRBV2

CDR3: CASSSDRGGETQYF
DNA: TGTGCCAGCAGCTCGGACAGGGGTGGAGAGACCCAGTACTTC
D: TRBD1
size: few
J: TRBJ2-5
V: TRBV5-4

CDR3: CASSDQGLVNTEAFF
DNA: TGCGCCAGCAGTGACCAGGGTTTAGTGAACACTGAAGCTTTCTTT
D: NA
size: NA
J: TRBJ1-1
V: TRBV10-2

CDR3: CASSPGRINQPQHF
DNA: TGTGCCAGCAGCCCAGGGCGGATTAATCAGCCCCAGCATTTT
D: NA
size: NA
J: TRBJ1-5
V: TRBV5-6

CDR3: CASSRPSGEQYF
DNA: TGTGCCAGCAGTCGGCCCTCGGGCGAGCAGTACTTC
D: NA
size: NA
J: TRBJ2-7
V: TRBV6-5

CDR3: CASSYSRAGDYGYTF
DNA: TGTGCCAGCAGTTACTCGAGGGCGGGGGACTATGGCTACACCTTC
D: NA
size: few
J: TRBJ1-2
V: TRBV6-5

CDR3: CASSQDGGLAGMETQYF
DNA: TGTGCCAGCAGCCAAGATGGAGGACTAGCGGGAATGGAGACCCAGTACTTC
D: TRBD2
size: once
J: TRBJ2-5
V: TRBV4-2

CDR3: CASSKFRLADNEQFF
DNA: TGTGCCAGCAGCAAATTTCGACTAGCCGACAATGAGCAGTTCTTC
D: NA
size: NA
J: TRBJ2-1
V: TRBV21-1

CDR3: CASSQDMGGGTNEQFF
DNA: TGTGCCAGCAGCCAAGATATGGGGGGGGGCACGAATGAGCAGTTCTTC
D: NA
size: NA
J: TRBJ2-1
V: TRBV4-2

CDR3: CASSLGDYDYNEQFF
DNA: TGTGCCAGCAGCTTAGGTGACTATGACTACAATGAGCAGTTCTTC
D: NA
size: NA
J: TRBJ2-1
V: TRBV11-1

CDR3: CASSLLQGGTTEAFF
DNA: TGTGCCAGCAGCTTGTTACAGGGGGGTACCACTGAAGCTTTCTTT
D: TRBD1
size: NA
J: TRBJ1-1
V: TRBV7-2

CDR3: CASSAGTSDTGELFF
DNA: TGTGCCAGCAGTGCCGGGACTAGCGACACCGGGGAGCTGTTTTTT
D: TRBD2
size: NA
J: TRBJ2-2
V: TRBV6-4